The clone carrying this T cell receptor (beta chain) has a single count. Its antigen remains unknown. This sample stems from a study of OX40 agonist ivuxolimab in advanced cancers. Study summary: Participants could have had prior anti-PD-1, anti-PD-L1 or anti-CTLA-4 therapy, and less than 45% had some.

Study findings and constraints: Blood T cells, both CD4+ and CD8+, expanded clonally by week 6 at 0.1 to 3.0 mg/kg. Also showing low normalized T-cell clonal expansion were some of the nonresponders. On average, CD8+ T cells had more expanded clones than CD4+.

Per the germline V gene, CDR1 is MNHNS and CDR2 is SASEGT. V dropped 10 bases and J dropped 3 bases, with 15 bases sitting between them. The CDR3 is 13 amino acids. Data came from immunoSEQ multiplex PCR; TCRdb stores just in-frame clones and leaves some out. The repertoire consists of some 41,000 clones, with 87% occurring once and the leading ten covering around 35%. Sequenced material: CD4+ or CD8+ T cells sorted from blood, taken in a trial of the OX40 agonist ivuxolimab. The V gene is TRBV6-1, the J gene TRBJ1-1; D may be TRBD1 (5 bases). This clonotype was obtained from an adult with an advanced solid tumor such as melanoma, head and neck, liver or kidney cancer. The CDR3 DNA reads TGTGCCATTTCAACAGGTTTTCACACTGAAGCTTTCTTT. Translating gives CAISTGFHTEAFF.